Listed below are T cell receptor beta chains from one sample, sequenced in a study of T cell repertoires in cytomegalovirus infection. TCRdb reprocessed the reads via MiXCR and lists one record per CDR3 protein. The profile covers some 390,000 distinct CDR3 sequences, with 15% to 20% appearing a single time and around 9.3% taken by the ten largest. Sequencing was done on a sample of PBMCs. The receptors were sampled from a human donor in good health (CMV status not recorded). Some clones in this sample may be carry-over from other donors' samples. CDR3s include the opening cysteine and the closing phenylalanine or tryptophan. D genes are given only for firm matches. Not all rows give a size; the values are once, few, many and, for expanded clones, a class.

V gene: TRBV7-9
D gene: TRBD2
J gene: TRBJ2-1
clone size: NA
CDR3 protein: CASSLDASGAYNEQFF
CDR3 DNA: TGTGCCAGCAGCTTAGATGCTAGCGGGGCCTACAATGAGCAGTTCTTC

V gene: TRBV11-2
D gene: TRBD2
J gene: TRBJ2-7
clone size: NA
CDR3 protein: CASSLEGTSGWGQYF
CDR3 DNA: TGTGCCAGCAGCTTAGAGGGGACTAGCGGATGGGGGCAGTACTTC

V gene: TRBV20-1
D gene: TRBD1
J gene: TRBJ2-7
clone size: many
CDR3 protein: CSAYMDRAYEQYF
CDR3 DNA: TGCAGTGCCTACATGGACAGGGCCTACGAGCAGTACTTC

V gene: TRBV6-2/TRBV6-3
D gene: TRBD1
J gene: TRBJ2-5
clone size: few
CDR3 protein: CASRPQGAGETQYF
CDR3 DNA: TGTGCCAGCAGACCACAGGGGGCTGGAGAGACCCAGTACTTC

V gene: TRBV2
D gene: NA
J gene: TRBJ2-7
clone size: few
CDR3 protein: CASSLNGQPYEQYF
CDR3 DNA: TGTGCCAGCAGTCTTAATGGACAGCCCTACGAGCAGTACTTC

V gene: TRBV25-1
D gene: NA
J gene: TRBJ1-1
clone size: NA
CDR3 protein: CASSEVQWLNTEAFF
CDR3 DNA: TGTGCCAGCAGTGAAGTACAGTGGCTGAACACTGAAGCTTTCTTT

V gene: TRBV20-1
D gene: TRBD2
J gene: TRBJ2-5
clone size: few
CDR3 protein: CSAPGLADQETQYF
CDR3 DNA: TGCAGTGCCCCGGGACTAGCGGACCAAGAGACCCAGTACTTC

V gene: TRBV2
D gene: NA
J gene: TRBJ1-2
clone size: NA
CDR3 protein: CASSPQGDYGYTF
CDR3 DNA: TGTGCCAGCAGTCCACAGGGCGATTATGGCTACACCTTC

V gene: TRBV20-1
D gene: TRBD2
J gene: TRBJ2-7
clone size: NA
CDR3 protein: CSASGLAGEQYF
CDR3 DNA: TGCAGTGCTAGCGGTCTAGCGGGAGAGCAGTACTTC

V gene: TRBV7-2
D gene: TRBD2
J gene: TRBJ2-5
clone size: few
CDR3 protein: CASQRGLAGGGETQYF
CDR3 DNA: TGTGCCAGCCAACGGGGACTAGCGGGAGGGGGAGAGACCCAGTACTTC

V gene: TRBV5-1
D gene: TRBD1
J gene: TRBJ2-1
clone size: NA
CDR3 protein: CASSRTGNEQFF
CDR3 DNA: TGCGCCAGCAGCAGGACAGGGAATGAGCAGTTCTTC

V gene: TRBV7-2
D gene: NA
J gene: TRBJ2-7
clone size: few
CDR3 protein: CASSSRDGTYEQYF
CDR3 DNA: TGTGCCAGCAGCTCCCGGGACGGAACCTACGAGCAGTACTTC

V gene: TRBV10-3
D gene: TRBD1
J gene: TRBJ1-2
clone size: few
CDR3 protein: CAISGQDYGYTF
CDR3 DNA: TGTGCCATCAGCGGACAGGACTATGGCTACACCTTC

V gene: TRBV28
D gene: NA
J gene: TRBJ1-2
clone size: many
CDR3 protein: CASSSYGRGPNYGYTF
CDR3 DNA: TGTGCCAGCAGTTCGTACGGCCGGGGGCCTAACTATGGCTACACCTTC

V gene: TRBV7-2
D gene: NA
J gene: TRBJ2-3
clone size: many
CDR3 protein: CASSLSGFDDTQYF
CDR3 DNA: TGTGCCAGCAGCTTAAGCGGGTTCGACGATACGCAGTATTTT

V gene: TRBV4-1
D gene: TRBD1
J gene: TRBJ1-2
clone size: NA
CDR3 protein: CASSHPGQGNYGYTF
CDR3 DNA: TGCGCCAGCAGCCACCCGGGACAGGGGAACTATGGCTACACCTTC

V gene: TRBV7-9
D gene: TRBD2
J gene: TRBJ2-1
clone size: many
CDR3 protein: CASRTSEDYNEQFF
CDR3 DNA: TGTGCCAGCCGGACTAGCGAGGACTACAATGAGCAGTTCTTC

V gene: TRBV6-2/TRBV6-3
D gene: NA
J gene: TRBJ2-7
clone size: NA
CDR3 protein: CASSYGPGSYEQYF
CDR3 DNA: TGTGCCAGCAGTTACGGCCCTGGGTCTTACGAGCAGTACTTC

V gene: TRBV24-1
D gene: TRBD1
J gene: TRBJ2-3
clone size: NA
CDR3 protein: CATSDSGQVSDTQYF
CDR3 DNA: TGTGCCACCAGTGATTCGGGACAGGTCTCAGATACGCAGTATTTT

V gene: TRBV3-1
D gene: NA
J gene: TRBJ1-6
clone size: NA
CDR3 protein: CASSREGGPLHF
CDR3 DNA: TGTGCCAGCAGCCGAGAGGGGGGACCTCTCCACTTT

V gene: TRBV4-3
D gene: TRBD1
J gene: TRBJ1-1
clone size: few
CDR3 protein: CASSHLRGLTEAFF
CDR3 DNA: TGCGCCAGCAGCCACCTCAGGGGGCTCACTGAAGCTTTCTTT

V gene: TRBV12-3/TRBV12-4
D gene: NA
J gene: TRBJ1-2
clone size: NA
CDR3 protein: CASTTKLLYYGYTF
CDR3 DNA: TGTGCCAGCACCACCAAACTGCTTTACTATGGCTACACCTTC